Detailed here is one T cell receptor (beta chain). Its target is not known. Within the library, unique molecular identifiers were attached to each individual cDNA molecule. In the authors' methods: Counts of TCRs in each sample centred on a median of around 96,000 and extended from approximately 21,000 to 630,000. MiXCR, run by TCRdb on the RACE reads, gives a single entry per CDR3 protein. These V and J calls rely on TCRdb rather than the paper's analysis. The table records around 65,000 distinct CDR3 sequences, approximately 6.5% of them present only once. This record comes from a study of human T cells and chemical hapten exposure. Background on the study: Per-sample TCR yields varied mainly from small pooled library volume differences. Study results and limitations: Unchanged with DPC sensitization were TCRs above 1 in 1000 frequency.

The time point denotes: healthy volunteer bleed at 6 weeks. Unfractionated whole blood yielded the extracted total RNA. J was trimmed by 8 bases and V by 1 base; bases with no gene match: 6. The germline V gene has CDR1 KGHDR and CDR2 SFDVKD. This CDR3 is built from 15 residues. This receptor was taken from a female donor in good health. Some clones in this sample may be carry-over from other donors' samples. The sample was whole blood. The chain joins TRBV24-1 to TRBJ2-1; TRBD1 aligns across 8 bases. The CDR3, as DNA: TGTGCCACCAGTGATTTCGTGACAGGGGTCCATGAGCAGTTCTTC. Translating it yields CATSDFVTGVHEQFF.